One T cell receptor beta chain is described in this entry. What it binds is not known. The entry originates in a study of cytomegalovirus exposure and HLA in healthy donors. Libraries were prepared by immunoSEQ multiplex PCR; TCRdb keeps only in-frame clonotypes and omits some of them. The table lists around 70,000 clones, around 90% of them singletons. Study results and caveats: As confirmed in vitro, three CMV-associated chains were specific for CMV antigens. According to a subsequent analysis, TCR clusters from the first cohort were inclined to appear together in the 110 or so validation repertoires.

The germline V and J ends were trimmed by 3 bases and 2 bases, with 4 bases remaining between them. CDR3 length equals 12 residues. In germline, CDR1 is LNHDA, CDR2 SQIVND (reference sequence). Sequencing was carried out using PBMCs. The sequence was collected from a man between 18 and 35 years old in good health and CMV-seronegative. The J gene is TRBJ1-2, the V gene TRBV19; D is undetermined. CDR3 loop: CASSISNYGYTF. CDR3 nucleotides: TGTGCCAGTAGTATCTCGAACTATGGCTACACCTTC.